A single sample gave rise to the 14 T cell receptor beta chains below, sequenced in a study of vaccination effects on CD4 cells after COVID-19. Profiling relied on immunoSEQ multiplex PCR, and the TCRdb table lists in-frame clones only, not all of them. Of 20,000 to 25,000 clones listed, approximately 72% are singletons. These receptors lack a known antigen. ViraFEST used viral peptide pools to expand antigen-specific CD4+ T cells before sequencing. CD4+ T cells were isolated after about eleven days of culture. PCR-confirmed SARS-CoV-2 infection occurred in the person between March and December 2020. The material was CD4+ T cells from PBMCs cultured with a peptide pool, obtained before COVID-19 vaccination. These receptors all stem from a human donor who had a prior SARS-CoV-2 infection.

V usage is TRBV21-1 and J usage is TRBJ2-3; no DNA check was done on the table's D call, TRBD1. TRBV21-1 is listed as a pseudogene. The CDR3 totals 17 residues. The CDR3 region is CASSPPRDIPSTDTQYF. The CDR3 DNA reads TGTGCCAGCAGCCCCCCCCGGGACATCCCTAGCACAGATACGCAGTATTTT.

This clone was counted a few times. The chain uses TRBV6-4 and TRBJ1-1; 10 nucleotides match TRBD1. The germline CDR1 and CDR2 sequences are MRHNA and SNTAGT. The CDR3 is 11 amino acids. Trimming took 7 bases from V and 9 from J; bases not matched to a gene: 2. This CDR3 reads CASKDRGQAFF. In DNA form, the CDR3 reads TGTGCCAGCAAAGACAGGGGGCAAGCTTTCTTT.

This clone was observed once. The chain's CDR3 is CASSLVGGVWAEAFF. DNA of the CDR3: TGTGCCAGCAGCTTAGTGGGTGGGGTTTGGGCAGAAGCTTTCTTT. V usage is TRBV7-9 and J usage is TRBJ1-1, with D hard to call. Germline V lookup: CDR1 SEHNR, CDR2 FQNEAQ (reference sequence). Trimming took off 1 base at V and 8 bases at J, with 17 bases between the two ends. The CDR3 extends over 15 amino acids.

The chain joins TRBV6-2 or TRBV6-3 to TRBJ2-2, with 10 nucleotides matching TRBD2. CDR1 is MNHEY, CDR2 SVGEGT, per germline. The CDR3 extends over 19 amino acids. With V trimmed by 0 bases and J by 2 bases, 9 bases remained unmatched. The CDR3 DNA follows: TGTGCCAGCAGTTACTCGTCTAGCGGGAGCCGTCCAAACACCGGGGAGCTGTTTTTT. This translates into CASSYSSSGSRPNTGELFF.

The chain joins TRBV5-1 to TRBJ1-5, with D perhaps TRBD1 (5 bases). Germline CDR1 SGHRS, CDR2 YFSETQ. V was shortened by 1 base and J by 7 bases, with 15 bases between the two germline ends. The CDR3 is 15 residues long. This chain's CDR3 is CASSLTGGTDQPQHF. The CDR3 region has the DNA TGCGCCAGCAGCTTGACAGGTGGAACAGACCAGCCCCAGCATTTT.

This sequence joins TRBV2 and TRBJ2-5, with 8 bases that match TRBD1. Trimming removed 2 bases from V and 5 bases from J; junction bases left unmatched: 4. This CDR3 has 14 amino acids. The germline V gene has CDR1 SNHLY and CDR2 FYNNEI. Here the CDR3 DNA reads TGTGCCAGCAGTGAACAGGGGGCGGGGGAGACCCAGTACTTC. Translation: CASSEQGAGETQYF.

The genes are TRBV7-2 and TRBJ2-3; 11 nucleotides match TRBD2. This CDR3 has 14 amino acids. Germline loops: CDR1 SGHTA, CDR2 FQGNSA. Losses at the gene ends were 4 bases for V and 8 bases for J; bases not matched to a gene: 5. The CDR3 region has the DNA TGTGCCAGCAGCTCTAGACTAGCGGGGCTTACGCAGTATTTT. Translated, it gives CASSSRLAGLTQYF.

The chain carries TRBV5-6 and TRBJ1-1, with TRBD1 matching 8 bases. Looked up from germline, CDR1 is SGHDT and CDR2 is YYEEEE. The J segment lost 0 bases and the V segment lost 5 bases, leaving 3 bases of the junction unmatched. The CDR3 sequence is 14 residues long. CDR3 residues: CASRRTGLNTEAFF. The DNA of the CDR3 is TGTGCCAGCAGAAGGACAGGGTTGAACACTGAAGCTTTCTTT.

The J gene is TRBJ1-1, the V gene TRBV6-5; D is unresolved. Germline CDR1 is MNHEY and CDR2 is SVGAGI. The CDR3 extends over 15 amino acids. The V end was cut by 6 bases, the J end by 5 bases, with 19 bases between. CDR3 residues: CASSRSGVLETEAFF. The DNA for the CDR3 is TGTGCCAGCAGCCGCTCCGGGGTACTGGAGACTGAAGCTTTCTTT.

This clone was seen only once. This CDR3 is CASSPRLGLYGYTF. CDR3 coding DNA: TGTGCCAGCAGCCCAAGGTTGGGCCTCTATGGCTACACCTTC. The chain is built from TRBV6-5 and TRBJ1-2; D is uncertain. V gave up 6 bases and J gave up 4 bases, with 15 bases separating them. The length of the CDR3 is 14 residues. The germline V gene has CDR1 MNHEY and CDR2 SVGAGI.

This chain links TRBV21-1 with TRBJ2-4; the D call TRBD2 from the table was never checked on the DNA. TRBV21-1 is a listed pseudogene. This CDR3 has 17 amino acids. The CDR3 reads CASSKELAGGPKNIQYF. The DNA for the CDR3 is TGTGCCAGCAGCAAAGAGTTGGCGGGAGGCCCCAAAAACATTCAGTACTTC.

The rearrangement joins TRBV7-3 to TRBJ2-7; 10 bases map to TRBD2. The CDR3 covers 13 residues. Germline CDR1 SGHTA, CDR2 FQGTGA. Trimming took 5 bases from V and 6 from J; bases not matched to a gene: 4. This CDR3 is CASSTSGTGEQYF. The CDR3, as DNA: TGTGCCAGCAGCACTAGCGGGACGGGCGAGCAGTACTTC.

As DNA, the CDR3 is TGTGCCAGCAGCTTAGACCGAATGAACACTGAAGCTTTCTTT. Translating it yields CASSLDRMNTEAFF. V usage is TRBV7-2 and J usage is TRBJ1-1; D gene unclear. Germline values: CDR1 SGHTA, CDR2 FQGNSA. Trimming removed 1 base from V and 0 bases from J, with 6 bases in between. There are 14 residues in the CDR3. Combining the CDR3 with reference TRBV7-2 and TRBJ1-1 gives the whole variable domain GAGVSQSPSNKVTEKGKDVELRCDPISGHTALYWYRQSLGQGLEFLIYFQGNSAPDKSGLPSDRFSAERTGGSVSTLTIQRTQQEDSAVYLCASSLDRMNTEAFFGQGTRLTVV.

The J gene is TRBJ2-1, the V gene TRBV21-1; whether TRBD2, the table's D call, matches the DNA was not checked. TRBV21-1 is a pseudogene segment. The CDR3 length is 13 residues. CDR3 sequence reads: CASSKMSCNEQFF. Written as DNA, the CDR3 is TGTGCCAGCAGCAAAATGAGTTGCAATGAGCAGTTCTTC.